This T cell receptor (beta chain) comes out of a study of blood T cell repertoires in COVID-19 (dated by TCRdb to 2018 to 2020). Study-level background: Collaborator samples came from the United States, Italy and Spain and covered acute and convalescent phases of COVID-19. The material from the prospective study consisted of cDNA or gDNA derived from T cells, B-cell-depleted T cells, or PBMCs. Deeply sampled blood TCRbeta repertoires from subjects exposed to, actively infected with, or recovered from COVID-19 were included in the dataset. The repertoires were released in a freely available public database meant as a resource for research on the immune response to SARS-CoV-2. The samples were drawn from two sources: the first 160 participants of the ongoing ImmuneRACE study, and fewer than 1,500 subjects contributed by 6 global collaborators. Nearly every sample came with metadata listing a de-identified subject ID, COVID-19 status, age in years and sex. HLA class I and class II types, where available, came from metadata supplied by the sample provider rather than from assay-based typing.

Overall study outcomes, separate from this receptor: Clinical and demographic metadata were provided uncurated, with the amount varying by source and participant.

At one collaborating source in Seattle, patients were enrolled during active infection and were followed longitudinally through the course of disease. Each collaborating institution followed its own protocols to collect whole blood in K2EDTA tubes. For TCRbeta analysis, collaborators shipped samples in one of three forms: frozen whole blood, isolated PBMCs, or DNA extracted from either of those sample types. A word on this clone: Its antigen is not yet known. No qualities accompany the bases; no much larger clone lies one base away.

V and J are truncated by 4 bases and 4 bases respectively, leaving an intervening sequence of 20 bases. The CDR3 numbers 17 residues from cysteine through phenylalanine. Only the CDR3 portion is preserved as DNA: 51 bases, with reading frame beginning at the first base. For CDR1 and CDR2, the germline V gene (reference sequence) lists SGHNT and YYREEE. The immunoSEQ Assay, a bias-controlled multiplex PCR, was used to amplify TCRbeta CDR3 regions from genomic DNA. The authors' analysis ran thus. The number of nucleated cells in each sample was estimated by amplification of reference gene primers within the assay. To quantify the absolute abundance of each unique TCRbeta CDR3 rearrangement, sequence reads were collapsed and filtered. For each sample, productive Simpson clonality was calculated as the square root of Simpson's diversity index over productive rearrangements. TCRdb re-hosts the immuneACCESS table, in-frame sequences only. Its copies lack some clones; in the studies checked, an unresolved V gene accounts for under half of them, and the cause for the rest is not known. For V, J and clone size, that table is used; D and trimming come from the DNA. The sample yields about 250,000 clones; about 91% were counted once. Of the sample, approximately 6% is held by the ten largest clones.

The chain uses TRBV5-4 and TRBJ2-2; TRBD2 is possibly the D segment (5 matching bases). This clonotype originated in a woman aged 25 to 39 with COVID-19, enrolled during active disease. Sequenced input: peripheral blood. The CDR3 in this case is CASSTGSRAAGTGELFF. The DNA sequence follows: TGTGCCAGCAGCACCGGTTCCCGAGCGGCCGGCACCGGGGAGCTGTTTTTT.